This TCR beta chain was identified during a study of CD8 T cells in Susac syndrome. The study's findings and limits: In total CD8+ repertoires, sixteen Susac-specific public clones were found, and in CD8+ TEMRA repertoires, about five were found.

V shed 3 bases and J shed 2 bases, with 4 bases lying between them. Germline V lookup: CDR1 MGHDK, CDR2 SYGVNS. This CDR3 is 12 amino acids long. Reverse transcription of about 0.5 to 1 ug RNA was carried out with random hexamers. It was immunoSEQ multiplex PCR that amplified TCR beta CDR3 across 54 Vbeta and 13 Jbeta. TCRdb re-called the immunoSEQ multiplex PCR reads through MiXCR, storing one row per CDR3 protein. Seen here are around 90,000 distinct CDR3 sequences, approximately 96% observed once, and the top ten hold around 0.62%. TEMRA cells were FACS-enriched, unlike CD8+ and CD4+ T cells, which were negatively isolated. A note on this clonotype: As yet, its antigen is unknown.

What was sequenced was CD8+ T cells from PBMCs. The chain has TRBV25-1 and TRBJ1-2; D remains ambiguous. This clonotype was sampled from a human donor with Susac syndrome. Here the CDR3 reads CASSDQNYGYTF. Here the CDR3 DNA reads TGTGCCAGCAGTGACCAAAACTATGGCTACACCTTC.